This T cell receptor beta chain was found in a study of T-cell memory formation after mild COVID-19. Overall study results and limits: Later expanders leaned toward CD4+, whereas clones contracting from day 15 to 85 were balanced CD4/CD8.

A remark on this clonotype: Antigen: not known.

Germline assignment: CDR1 DFQATT and CDR2 SNEGSKA (reference sequence). V was clipped by 1 base and J by 5 bases; unmatched bases: 11. CDR3 length equals 16 residues. With constant-segment primers, 5'RACE yielded cDNA libraries of TCR alpha and TCR beta that carried sample barcodes and UMIs. TCRdb re-called the 5' RACE reads with MiXCR, one entry per CDR3 protein. The repertoire consists of roughly 450,000 distinct CDR3 sequences, with 15% to 20% occurring once and the leading ten covering 9% to 15%. This TCR was recovered from an adult woman who had mild COVID-19 (a few samples of this study predate the infection). Cell type and time point are not known. The sequenced sample was PBMCs or a T cell subset sorted from them (not recorded which). This chain joins TRBV20-1 and TRBJ2-5; 9 nucleotides match TRBD2. CDR3 coding DNA: TGCAGTGCTAGAGGTGGTAGCGGGAGTGGGAGGGAGACCCAGTACTTC. It yields the protein CSARGGSGSGRETQYF.